This is a list of T cell receptor beta chains from one sample in a study of blood T cell repertoires in COVID-19. Repertoires were generated with immunoSEQ multiplex PCR, while TCRdb's copy carries only in-frame clones and drops some. This table holds 110,000 to 150,000 clones, over 75% found once. Sequenced input: peripheral blood. The receptors derive from a man in his forties or fifties with acute or convalescent COVID-19. CDR3s include the opening cysteine and the closing phenylalanine or tryptophan. The D gene is left open where the match is weak. Size is omitted from some rows. Given values are once, few, many or a class for expanded clones.

d_gene	abundance	v_gene	j_gene	CDR3nt	CDR3aa
-	-	TRBV7-2	TRBJ1-5	TGTGCCAGCAGCTTAGGCAGGATAAGCAATCAGCCCCAGCATTTT	CASSLGRISNQPQHF
-	-	TRBV6-5	TRBJ1-5	TGTGCCAGCAGTATAGGCAATCAGCCCCAGCATTTT	CASSIGNQPQHF
TRBD1	-	TRBV3-1/TRBV3-2	TRBJ2-1	TGTGCCAGCAGCCGAAGGGGGCCTCAGCAGTTCTTC	CASSRRGPQQFF
-	-	TRBV4-1	TRBJ1-5	TGCGCCAGCAGCCAAGATCGAGGAGAATCTCAGCCCCAGCATTTT	CASSQDRGESQPQHF
-	-	TRBV7-3	TRBJ1-2	TGTGCCAGCAGCTCCACATCGGGGGGAGATCATGGCTACACCTTC	CASSSTSGGDHGYTF
-	-	TRBV7-9	TRBJ2-7	TGTGCCAGCAGCTTAGTATCGGGCGAGCAGTACTTC	CASSLVSGEQYF
TRBD1	-	TRBV30	TRBJ1-5	TGTGCCTGGAGTGTCAGGGGGAATCAGCCCCAGCATTTT	CAWSVRGNQPQHF
-	-	TRBV28	TRBJ1-2	TGTGCCAGCAGTATCCCAGTTGGTTATGGCTACACCTTC	CASSIPVGYGYTF
TRBD1	-	TRBV16	TRBJ2-1	TGTGCCAGCAGCCAGGACAATAGGGGGACAGGGTACAATGAGCAGTTCTTC	CASSQDNRGTGYNEQFF
TRBD2	-	TRBV19	TRBJ2-3	TGTGCCAGTAGTATATTTTTGGCGCTAGCGGGAGTCCCCTCAGATACGCAGTATTTT	CASSIFLALAGVPSDTQYF
-	-	TRBV7-3	TRBJ2-5	TGTGCCAGCAGCTTACAGATACAAGAGACCCAGTACTTC	CASSLQIQETQYF
-	few	TRBV4-1	TRBJ1-2	TGCGCCAGCAGCCAAGATCGCCCCAGGGTGGATGGCTACACCTTC	CASSQDRPRVDGYTF
-	-	TRBV7-9	TRBJ2-7	TGTGCCAGCAGCTTCACGGCAGGGACCTACGAGCAGTACTTC	CASSFTAGTYEQYF
TRBD2	-	TRBV6-2/TRBV6-3	TRBJ2-1	TGTGCCAGCAGTTACCCCTCCACCGGGAGGGCCTACAATGAGCAGTTCTTC	CASSYPSTGRAYNEQFF
TRBD1	-	TRBV6-5	TRBJ1-3	TGTGCCAGCAGGACAGGGACAAGAAACACCATATATTTT	CASRTGTRNTIYF
TRBD1	-	TRBV4-2	TRBJ2-1	TGTGCCAGCAGCCTCCGGACAGGGGGCATGTACAATGAGCAGTTCTTC	CASSLRTGGMYNEQFF
TRBD2	-	TRBV18	TRBJ2-3	TGTGCCAGCTCATGGGGGACTAGCGGTGGAGATACGCAGTATTTT	CASSWGTSGGDTQYF
-	-	TRBV6-5	TRBJ2-7	TGTGCCAGCAGTCCCGGACGATATCCAGGGGACGAGCAGTACTTC	CASSPGRYPGDEQYF
TRBD1	-	TRBV10-3	TRBJ1-6	TGTGCCTCTACTCGGGACAGGGCGAATTCACCCCTCCACTTT	CASTRDRANSPLHF